The present entry profiles one TCR beta chain with its context. This entry is derived from a study of blood T cell repertoires in COVID-19. Only in-frame clones appear in the TCRdb table, and some are missing; sequencing was by immunoSEQ multiplex PCR. Of 250,000 or so clones in the sample, approximately 89% were seen once. Germline lookup yields CDR1 SGHDT and CDR2 YYEEEE. V dropped 0 bases and J dropped 4; count of bases not matched to a gene: 6. The CDR3 spans 16 residues. The V gene is TRBV5-6, the J gene TRBJ1-5, with 8 bases fitting TRBD1. Source material: peripheral blood. The TCR comes from a man aged 35 to 55 with active or convalescent COVID-19. The CDR3 nucleotides are TGTGCCAGCAGCTTGGGTGACAGGGGTAGGAATCAGCCCCAGCATTTT. Amino acids: CASSLGDRGRNQPQHF.